This T cell receptor (beta chain) was captured in a study of blood T cells in healthy people across ages. Turning to the study itself: When template switching was applied, about one barcoded beta molecule was captured per two T cells.

V gave up 6 bases and J gave up 7 bases, with 9 bases separating them. CDR3 length: 11 amino acids. CDR1 and CDR2 (germline): MNHEY, SVGEGT. Through a sample-barcoded 5' primer and a J-beta primer mix, a second PCR was run for roughly 6 to 12 cycles. Researchers report that a template-switch adaptor with 12 random nucleotides tagged each cDNA molecule. The study obtained at least 3 million CDR3-containing paired-end reads from every sample. From the 5' RACE reads, TCRdb called clonotypes with MiXCR, one entry per CDR3 protein. The sample includes about a million distinct CDR3 sequences, 35% to 40% seen only once; the top ten take roughly 14%. A note on this clonotype: What it recognizes is unknown.

Study-wide results and limits: Naive T cell percentage showed a strong correlation with TCR beta diversity.

This TCR was sampled from a man aged 18 to 30 in good health. The sequenced sample consisted of blood. The rearrangement uses TRBV6-2 or TRBV6-3 and TRBJ1-1; the D is unclear. The CDR3 reads CASRRSGEAFF. In DNA form, the CDR3 reads TGTGCCAGCAGGAGATCCGGTGAAGCTTTCTTT.